This T cell receptor beta chain comes out of a study of early T cells in non-severe SARS-CoV-2 infection (dated by TCRdb to the early 2020s). About the investigation overall: TCR sequencing used bulk RNA from unsorted whole blood, so alpha and beta chains could not be paired. The paper as a whole reports these results and caveats: VDJdb matching was skewed toward anti-spike CD8 responses and likely underestimated virus-specific expansions, missing private and CD4 specificities.

The method was 5' RACE. This sample was sequenced with a NextSeq 500. In the TCR library protocol, unique molecular identifiers were attached to individual cDNA molecules to correct for PCR bias and sequencing error. Both TCR alpha and beta chains were sequenced, and tight co-correlation was observed between alpha and beta sequence abundances in each sample. For the original study's pipeline: Decombinator V4 was used to annotate TCR sequences for V gene, J gene and CDR3. Expanded TCRs were defined as changing significantly between any two time points under a Poisson model with p below 0.0001. TCR abundances were normalised to the total number of TCRs sequenced per sample and were expressed as counts per million. MAIT TCRs were defined by TRAV1-2 paired with TRAJ12, TRAJ20 or TRAJ33, and iNKT TCRs by TRAV10 paired with TRAJ18. VDJdb, accessed 1 November 2021, was searched for CMV, EBV and SARS-CoV-2 annotated TCRs, with TCRs annotated for multiple antigens excluded. Through fastp at Q25 and MiXCR, TCRdb rebuilt clones from the public reads, retaining in-frame beta chains. Rows are combined by CDR3 protein, so each entry shows the most common genes and DNA. These V and J calls are TCRdb output, not the study's own analysis. For this sample the table gives more than 85,000 distinct CDR3 sequences, of which roughly 12% were detected only once. 3% to 4.5% of the sample is held by the ten biggest clonotypes.

From the cysteine through the phenylalanine, the CDR3 covers 14 amino acids. Only the CDR3 region is kept as DNA, spanning 42 bases read in frame from base 1. Taken from the germline V gene, the CDR1 and CDR2 loops are SGHRS and YFSETQ. Trimmed from V: 5 bases; trimmed from J: 1 base; junction bases lacking a gene match: 5. Set within a cohort of healthcare workers in London, UK, this nested case-control study involved weekly PCR testing of nasopharyngeal swabs along with blood sampling. Healthcare workers were enrolled in the week of the UK lockdown, from 23 to 31 March 2020, and were followed every week for up to roughly 16 weeks. This clonotype was seen a handful of times. Its binding antigen is unknown. No much larger clone is present one base from it, and per-base qualities are unavailable.

Recombination linked TRBV5-1 to TRBJ1-1; 7 middle bases align to TRBD1. This receptor was taken from an adult who was a healthcare worker with PCR-confirmed SARS-CoV-2 infection or an uninfected control (not recorded which). The starting material was whole blood, obtained at baseline. The CDR3 protein sequence reads: CASRPGTENTEAFF. The bases are TGCGCCAGCAGACCGGGGACAGAGAACACTGAAGCTTTCTTT.